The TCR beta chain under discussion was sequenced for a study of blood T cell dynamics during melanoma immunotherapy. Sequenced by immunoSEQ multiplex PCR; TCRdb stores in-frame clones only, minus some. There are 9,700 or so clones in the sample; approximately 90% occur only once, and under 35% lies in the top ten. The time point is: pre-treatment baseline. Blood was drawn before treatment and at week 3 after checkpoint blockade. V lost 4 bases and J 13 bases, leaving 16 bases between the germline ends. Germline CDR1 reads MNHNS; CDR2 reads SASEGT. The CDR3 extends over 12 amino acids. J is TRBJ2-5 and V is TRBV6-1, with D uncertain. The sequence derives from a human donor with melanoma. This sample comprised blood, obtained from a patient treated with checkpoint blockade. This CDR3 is CASSGVVRIPYF. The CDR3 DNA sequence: TGTGCCAGCAGTGGCGTGGTCAGAATCCCGTACTTC.